Sequencing of this TCR beta chain was carried out in a study of cytomegalovirus exposure and HLA in healthy donors. The study's findings and limits: Overall, approximately 150 TCR beta chains were annotated as cytomegalovirus-associated.

This clone is a singleton in its sample. Its antigen remains unknown. V lost 6 bases, J lost 6 bases, and 20 bases lay in between. The CDR3 contains 16 residues. Germline V gives CDR1 MNHEY, CDR2 SVGAGI. The repertoire was sequenced with immunoSEQ multiplex PCR; TCRdb's copy has only in-frame clones and lacks some. The sample contains about 330,000 clones, around 87% of which appear only once. Material: PBMCs. The V call is TRBV6-5, the J call TRBJ2-2; no definite D call. The clonotype was recovered from a young woman in good health and CMV-seropositive. CDR3 region: CASSYTEIQGSGELFF. The CDR3 DNA sequence: TGTGCCAGCAGCTACACAGAAATACAAGGTTCCGGGGAGCTGTTTTTT.